These 23 T cell receptor beta chains were all obtained from the same sample, sequenced in a study of blood T cell repertoires in COVID-19. Sequencing was performed with immunoSEQ multiplex PCR; in TCRdb, only in-frame clones are kept and a portion is missing. The sample yields some 190,000 clones, around 82% seen once. Material: PBMCs or T cells enriched from blood (not recorded which). The receptors derive from a man aged 25 to 40 with acute COVID-19.

This rearrangement joins TRBV10-1 to TRBJ2-7, with a weak D call TRBD1 (5 bases). Germline V CDR1 and CDR2: WNHNN, SYGVQD (reference sequence). CDR3 length: 11 amino acids. V was clipped by 8 bases and J by 1 base, with 6 bases between them. CDR3: CASDSSYEQYF. The CDR3 nucleotides read TGCGCCAGCGACAGTTCCTACGAGCAGTACTTC.

The chain recombines TRBV27 with TRBJ1-2, with 8 bases lining up with TRBD1. With 6 bases clipped from V and 8 bases from J, the junction kept 11 bases outside the gene matches. This CDR3 spans 14 amino acids. Germline V gene lookup returns CDR1 MNHEY and CDR2 SMNVEV (reference sequence). The DNA of the CDR3 is TGTGCCAGCAGCCGACAGACAGGGGCGGGCGGCTACACCTTC. It yields the protein CASSRQTGAGGYTF.

This sequence joins TRBV6-2 or TRBV6-3 and TRBJ2-3; a possible D gene is TRBD2 (6 bases). Germline V gene lookup returns CDR1 MNHEY and CDR2 SVGEGT. The CDR3 contains 13 residues. The V end was cut by 6 bases, the J end by 2 bases, with 9 bases between. CDR3 sequence reads: CASSRDFTDTQYF. For the CDR3, the DNA is TGTGCCAGCAGCCGGGACTTCACAGATACGCAGTATTTT.

The rearrangement joins TRBV28 to TRBJ2-1; tentatively, D is TRBD2 (5 bases). V lost 1 base to trimming and J lost 7 bases, with 8 bases between them. CDR3 size: 13 residues. CDR1 is MDHEN, CDR2 SYDVKM, per germline. This chain's CDR3 is CASSLSAVNEQFF. In DNA, the CDR3 is TGTGCCAGCAGTTTATCAGCGGTAAATGAGCAGTTCTTC.

This clone has only a few counts. The chain uses TRBV12-3 or TRBV12-4 and TRBJ1-2; 7 nucleotides match TRBD1. V shed 6 bases and J 4 bases; nucleotides not matched to a gene: 5. This CDR3 is 13 amino acids long. The CDR3 DNA follows: TGTGCCAGCAGCCCGGGACAGCCCTATGGCTACACCTTC. Translation gives CASSPGQPYGYTF.

This chain uses TRBV12-5 with TRBJ2-5; 7 bases match TRBD1. Germline V gene sequence: CDR1 LGHNT, CDR2 FRNRAP. This CDR3 comprises 15 residues. Losses at the gene ends were 5 bases for V and 2 bases for J; bases not matched to a gene: 8. The CDR3 DNA is TGTGCTAGTGGTCCCCAGGGGGTACCACAAGAGACCCAGTACTTC. Its protein is CASGPQGVPQETQYF.

The V call is TRBV12-5, the J call TRBJ2-6; 8 nucleotides align to TRBD1. This CDR3 is built from 18 residues. Germline lookup yields CDR1 LGHNT and CDR2 FRNRAP. V gave up 4 bases and J gave up 0 bases; unmatched junction bases: 8. The CDR3 here is CASGSLTGGPSGANVLTF. DNA of the CDR3: TGTGCTAGTGGTTCGCTAACAGGGGGGCCCTCTGGGGCCAACGTCCTGACTTTC.

This chain links TRBV5-1 with TRBJ2-3, with 9 bases that match TRBD1. There are 18 residues in the CDR3. V dropped 4 bases and J dropped 6; count of bases not matched to a gene: 18. Germline V lookup: CDR1 SGHRS, CDR2 YFSETQ. The DNA of the CDR3 is TGCGCCAGCAGCCCCATTTACCGGGACAGGGTGCAGTCGGATACGCAGTATTTT. Translating it yields CASSPIYRDRVQSDTQYF.

The chain has TRBV4-1 and TRBJ1-2; 10 bases are a match to TRBD1. CDR1 and CDR2 from the germline V gene are MGHRA and YSYEKL. Unmatched junction bases numbered 6, after V lost 1 base and J lost 1 base. The CDR3 contains 17 residues. In DNA form, the CDR3 reads TGCGCCAGCAGCCAAGGCGGGACAGGGGTGGGTAACTATGGCTACACCTTC. Translation: CASSQGGTGVGNYGYTF.

The chain carries TRBV15 and TRBJ1-5; 9 bases align to TRBD1. CDR3 length: 17 amino acids. With 5 bases clipped from V and 0 bases from J, the junction kept 8 bases outside the gene matches. The V gene's germline CDR1 is LNHNV and CDR2 YYDKDF (reference sequence). DNA of the CDR3: TGTGCCACCAGCGGGGGACAGGGCCCCTATAGCAATCAGCCCCAGCATTTT. Encoded protein: CATSGGQGPYSNQPQHF.

The rearrangement uses TRBV7-9 and TRBJ1-1; D is unresolved. Germline assignment: CDR1 SEHNR and CDR2 FQNEAQ (reference sequence). V gave up 7 bases and J gave up 4 bases, with 16 bases separating them. This CDR3 comprises 14 residues. CDR3 DNA: TGTGCCAGCACCGAAATGATAGGAGGCACTGAAGCTTTCTTT. Translated: CASTEMIGGTEAFF.

This chain links TRBV9 with TRBJ2-1, with 10 positions matching TRBD2. This CDR3 spans 15 amino acids. Per germline, CDR1 SGDLS and CDR2 YYNGEE. The ends lost 4 bases at V and 5 bases at J; junction bases unmatched: 6. The CDR3 spells CASSLLAGENNEQFF. The CDR3 DNA is TGTGCCAGCAGCCTCCTAGCGGGGGAGAACAATGAGCAGTTCTTC.

V usage is TRBV24-1 and J usage is TRBJ1-6, with no clear D. V lost 3 bases and J 5 bases, leaving 13 bases between the germline ends. From germline, CDR1 is KGHDR and CDR2 SFDVKD. There are 16 residues in the CDR3. As DNA, the CDR3 is TGTGCCACCAGTGATGGAAGGTATGGAGATAATTCACCCCTCCACTTT. As protein: CATSDGRYGDNSPLHF.

The genes are TRBV7-9 and TRBJ1-4; TRBD1 aligns across 9 bases. Germline CDR1 is SEHNR and CDR2 is FQNEAQ (reference sequence). The CDR3 has 13 residues. The ends lost 10 bases at V and 6 bases at J; junction bases unmatched: 6. DNA of the CDR3: TGTGCCACCCAACAGGGGGCTTATGAAAAACTGTTTTTT. Protein sequence: CATQQGAYEKLFF.

The chain carries TRBV6-5 and TRBJ1-2; D remains unclear. This CDR3 has 15 amino acids. Germline V gene data show CDR1 as MNHEY and CDR2 as SVGAGI. Trimming pared 0 bases from V and 0 bases from J, leaving 8 bases between. The CDR3 region has the DNA TGTGCCAGCAGTTACTCCTTCGAGGCTAACTATGGCTACACCTTC. Its translation: CASSYSFEANYGYTF.

The genes are TRBV5-6 and TRBJ1-4; weak D call: TRBD1 (5 bases). The germline CDR1 and CDR2 sequences are SGHDT and YYEEEE. V lost 3 bases, J lost 7 bases, and 16 bases lay in between. CDR3 length: 15 residues. The CDR3, as DNA: TGTGCCAGCAGCTCCCCCGACAGCGACTTTGAAAAACTGTTTTTT. Translating it yields CASSSPDSDFEKLFF.

The rearrangement links TRBV9 to TRBJ1-1, with unresolved D. V gave up 0 bases and J gave up 5 bases, with 11 bases separating them. This CDR3 comprises 14 residues. The germline CDR1 and CDR2 sequences are SGDLS and YYNGEE. The CDR3 DNA reads TGTGCCAGCAGCGTAGACCCAGTCGGGACTGAAGCTTTCTTT. Protein: CASSVDPVGTEAFF.

As regards this clone: Other DNA sequences in this sample translate to the same CDR3. The J gene is TRBJ1-1, the V gene TRBV6-5; D remains unclear. Germline V CDR1 and CDR2: MNHEY, SVGAGI. V was trimmed by 0 bases and J by 1 base, leaving 6 bases between them. This CDR3 is 14 amino acids long. In DNA form, the CDR3 reads TGTGCCAGCAGTTACTCGCCGGGGAACACTGAAGCTTTCTTT. Its translation: CASSYSPGNTEAFF.

The chain employs TRBV9 and TRBJ1-5; D gene unclear. This CDR3 is built from 15 residues. CDR1 and CDR2 from the germline V gene are SGDLS and YYNGEE. Trimming shortened V by 4 bases and J by 0 bases, and 11 bases separated the two germline ends. DNA for the CDR3: TGTGCCAGCAGCCCCTCGGGGAGTAGCAATCAGCCCCAGCATTTT. It codes for CASSPSGSSNQPQHF.

V usage is TRBV30 and J usage is TRBJ2-5; TRBD1 matches 7 bases. The CDR3 totals 15 residues. CDR1 and CDR2 (germline): GTSNPN, SVGIG (reference sequence). J lost 5 bases, V lost 0 bases, and 9 bases had no gene match. The CDR3 here is CAWSVYRGPGETQYF. In DNA form, the CDR3 reads TGTGCCTGGAGTGTATATAGGGGGCCGGGGGAGACCCAGTACTTC.

The rearrangement joins TRBV10-3 to TRBJ2-1, with a possible D match to TRBD2 (5 bases). Germline V gene lookup returns CDR1 ENHRY and CDR2 SYGVKD. Between the trimmed V and J ends, which lost 6 bases and 8 bases, there was a span of 14 bases. The CDR3 length is 13 residues. This CDR3 is CAISPGRDDEQFF. The DNA of the CDR3 is TGTGCCATCAGCCCGGGTCGGGATGATGAGCAGTTCTTC.

This clone showed up just a few times. The chain recombines TRBV15 with TRBJ2-7, with 7 bases matching TRBD2. Germline V gene lookup returns CDR1 LNHNV and CDR2 YYDKDF (reference sequence). The length of the CDR3 is 16 residues. Losses at the gene ends were 5 bases for V and 3 bases for J; bases not matched to a gene: 13. As DNA, the CDR3 is TGTGCCACCAGCGTCGATCCATTAGCGGGTAGCTACGAGCAGTACTTC. Residues: CATSVDPLAGSYEQYF.

The chain joins TRBV12-3 or TRBV12-4 to TRBJ2-1; a weak D match, TRBD1 (5 bases). With 7 bases removed from V and 10 bases from J, the gap between germline ends came to 14 bases. This CDR3 is built from 12 residues. Here the CDR3 DNA reads TGTGCCAGCAAACCAGGGCAAGGGGAGCAGTTCTTC. It codes for CASKPGQGEQFF.